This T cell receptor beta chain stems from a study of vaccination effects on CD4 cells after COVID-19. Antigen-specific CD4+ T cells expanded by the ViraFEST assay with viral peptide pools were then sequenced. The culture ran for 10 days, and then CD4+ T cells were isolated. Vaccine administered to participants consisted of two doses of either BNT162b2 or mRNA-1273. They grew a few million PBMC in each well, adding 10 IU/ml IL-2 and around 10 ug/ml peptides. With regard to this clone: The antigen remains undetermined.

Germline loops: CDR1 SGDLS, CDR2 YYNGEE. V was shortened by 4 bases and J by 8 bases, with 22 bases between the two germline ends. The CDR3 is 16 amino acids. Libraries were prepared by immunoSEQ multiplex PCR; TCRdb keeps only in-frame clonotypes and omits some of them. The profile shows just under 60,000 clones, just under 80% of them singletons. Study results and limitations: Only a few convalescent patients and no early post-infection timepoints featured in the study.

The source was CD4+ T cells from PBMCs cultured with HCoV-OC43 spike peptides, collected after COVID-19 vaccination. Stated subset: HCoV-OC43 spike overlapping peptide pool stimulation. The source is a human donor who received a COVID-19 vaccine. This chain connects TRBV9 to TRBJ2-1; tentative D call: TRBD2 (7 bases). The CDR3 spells CASSPRGGGAVYEQFF. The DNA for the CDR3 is TGTGCCAGCAGCCCCCGCGGAGGGGGGGCCGTCTATGAGCAGTTCTTC.